A single sample gave rise to the 8 T cell receptor beta chains below, sequenced in a study of control samples from healthy donors and cancer patients. The method was immunoSEQ multiplex PCR; TCRdb's version includes in-frame clones alone and lacks a portion of them. Of 20,000 to 25,000 clones listed, under 90% are singletons. Sample: PBMCs. The source of these receptors is a man in his 60s with colorectal cancer.

This clone was seen once. The V and J genes are TRBV5-1 and TRBJ1-2; D not certain. The CDR3 consists of 16 residues. Germline V gene sequence: CDR1 SGHRS, CDR2 YFSETQ. The V gene lost 0 bases and the J gene lost 2 bases, with 14 bases spanning the gap. The CDR3 nucleotides are TGCGCCAGCAGCTTGGACGGGAGTATCCGGAACTATGGCTACACCTTC. It translates to CASSLDGSIRNYGYTF.

The chain carries TRBV24-1 and TRBJ2-5; TRBD1 is a possible D gene (6 bases). The CDR3 totals 17 residues. CDR1 is KGHDR, CDR2 SFDVKD, per germline. Trimming left V 4 bases short and J 2 bases short, with 19 bases between. The CDR3 sequence is CATSDSAGQGLQETQYF. The CDR3 bases are TGTGCCACCAGTGACAGCGCCGGCCAGGGGTTACAAGAGACCCAGTACTTC.

The chain has TRBV9 and TRBJ2-3, with 13 nucleotides matching TRBD2. Trimming cost V 0 bases and J 2 bases; bases outside gene matches: 3. Germline CDR1 reads SGDLS; CDR2 reads YYNGEE. The CDR3 has 17 amino acids. The CDR3 nucleotides read TGTGCCAGCAGCGTAGTGGGACTAGCGGGGACCACAGATACGCAGTATTTT. Translating it yields CASSVVGLAGTTDTQYF.

This chain connects TRBV29-1 to TRBJ2-1; 8 nucleotides match TRBD1. This CDR3 is built from 14 residues. Germline CDR1 SQVTM, CDR2 ANQGSEA. Losses at the gene ends were 6 bases for V and 0 bases for J; bases not matched to a gene: 4. This CDR3 is CSVKDRVSYNEQFF. The CDR3 DNA is TGCAGCGTGAAGGACAGGGTCTCCTACAATGAGCAGTTCTTC.

V is TRBV6-5 and J is TRBJ1-2; TRBD1 is a possible D gene (5 bases). The CDR3 has 11 amino acids. The germline CDR1 and CDR2 sequences are MNHEY and SVGAGI. Trimming removed 7 bases from V and 8 bases from J, with 11 bases in between. Here the CDR3 DNA reads TGTGCCAGCACAAGGGGCTTAGGCTACACCTTC. Encoded protein: CASTRGLGYTF.

V usage is TRBV5-8 and J usage is TRBJ2-1, with D possibly being TRBD2 (5 bases). Trimming pared 6 bases from V and 7 bases from J, leaving 14 bases between. CDR1 SGHTS and CDR2 YDEGEE come from the germline V gene. The CDR3 length is 13 residues. The CDR3 spells CASTLGRRNEQFF. CDR3 DNA sequence: TGTGCCAGCACTCTGGGTAGGAGGAATGAGCAGTTCTTC.

The V call is TRBV24-1, the J call TRBJ2-2; 8 bases match TRBD2. The CDR3 covers 15 residues. V gave up 5 bases and J gave up 5 bases; unmatched junction bases: 6. CDR1 KGHDR and CDR2 SFDVKD come from the germline V gene. DNA of the CDR3: TGTGCCACCAGTGTTGGTAGCGGGGAAACCGGGGAGCTGTTTTTT. It is translated as CATSVGSGETGELFF.

The rearrangement links TRBV29-1 to TRBJ2-3; 16 nucleotides match TRBD2. Germline assignment: CDR1 SQVTM and CDR2 ANQGSEA. The J segment lost 2 bases and the V segment lost 4 bases, leaving 15 bases of the junction unmatched. CDR3 length: 20 residues. The CDR3 protein is CSVAPLGLAGGPRATDTQYF. The CDR3 nucleotides read TGCAGCGTTGCACCGCTGGGACTAGCGGGGGGGCCTAGGGCCACAGATACGCAGTATTTT.